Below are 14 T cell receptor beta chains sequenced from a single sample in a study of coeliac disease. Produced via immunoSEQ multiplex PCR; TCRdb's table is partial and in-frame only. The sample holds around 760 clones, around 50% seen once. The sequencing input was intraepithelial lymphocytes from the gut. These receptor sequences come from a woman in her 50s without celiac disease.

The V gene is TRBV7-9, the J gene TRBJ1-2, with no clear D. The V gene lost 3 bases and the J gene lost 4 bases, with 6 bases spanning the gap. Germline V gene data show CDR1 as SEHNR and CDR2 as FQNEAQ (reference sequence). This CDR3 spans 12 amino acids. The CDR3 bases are TGTGCCAGCAGCTTCGACATCTATGGCTACACCTTC. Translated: CASSFDIYGYTF.

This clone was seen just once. CDR3 loop: CASSSQGLSSYNEQFF. The CDR3 nucleotides are TGCGCCAGCAGTTCTCAGGGGTTAAGCTCCTACAATGAGCAGTTCTTC. The J gene is TRBJ2-1, the V gene TRBV5-1; the D gene is possibly TRBD1 (6 bases). Trimming left V 5 bases short and J 0 bases short, with 15 bases between. This CDR3 contains 16 residues. Germline V gene sequence: CDR1 SGHRS, CDR2 YFSETQ.

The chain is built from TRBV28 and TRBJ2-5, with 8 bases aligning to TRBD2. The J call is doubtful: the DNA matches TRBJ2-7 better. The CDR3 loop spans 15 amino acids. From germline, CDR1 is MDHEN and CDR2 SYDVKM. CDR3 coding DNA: TGTGCCAGCATTACTAGCGGTCCCTCTACCTACGAGCAGTACTTC. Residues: CASITSGPSTYEQYF.

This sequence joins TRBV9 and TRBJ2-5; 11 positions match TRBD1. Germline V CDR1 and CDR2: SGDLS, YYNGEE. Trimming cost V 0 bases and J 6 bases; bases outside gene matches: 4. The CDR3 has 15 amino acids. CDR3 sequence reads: CASSVGTGGLKTQYF. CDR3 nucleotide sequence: TGTGCCAGCAGCGTAGGGACAGGGGGCTTGAAGACCCAGTACTTC.

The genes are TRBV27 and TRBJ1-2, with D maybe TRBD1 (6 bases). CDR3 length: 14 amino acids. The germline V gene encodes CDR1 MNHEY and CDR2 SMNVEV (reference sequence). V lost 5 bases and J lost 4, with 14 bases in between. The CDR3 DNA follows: TGTGCCAGCAGTCCAACACAGGGTACCTATGGCTACACCTTC. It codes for CASSPTQGTYGYTF.

CDR3 sequence: CASSGRETDEQYF. The CDR3 DNA sequence: TGTGCCAGCAGTGGCAGGGAAACGGACGAGCAGTACTTC. J is TRBJ2-7 and V is TRBV6-1; TRBD1 might be the D (5 bases). The CDR3 extends over 13 amino acids. Trimming took off 4 bases at V and 5 bases at J, with 12 bases between the two ends. From germline, CDR1 is MNHNS and CDR2 SASEGT.

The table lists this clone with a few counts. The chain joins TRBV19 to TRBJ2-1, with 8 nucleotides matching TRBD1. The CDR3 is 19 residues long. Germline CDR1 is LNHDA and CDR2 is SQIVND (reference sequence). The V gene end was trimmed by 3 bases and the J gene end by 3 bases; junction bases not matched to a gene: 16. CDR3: CASSIRRGNRGLGYNEQFF. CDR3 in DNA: TGTGCCAGTAGTATCCGAAGGGGCAACAGGGGGTTAGGCTACAATGAGCAGTTCTTC.

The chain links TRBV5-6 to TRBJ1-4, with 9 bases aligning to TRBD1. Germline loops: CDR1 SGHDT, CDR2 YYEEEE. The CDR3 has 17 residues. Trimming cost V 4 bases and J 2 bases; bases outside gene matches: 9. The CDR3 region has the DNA TGTGCCAGCAGCCTTCCGGGACAGGGAGTCACTAATGAAAAACTGTTTTTT. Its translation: CASSLPGQGVTNEKLFF.

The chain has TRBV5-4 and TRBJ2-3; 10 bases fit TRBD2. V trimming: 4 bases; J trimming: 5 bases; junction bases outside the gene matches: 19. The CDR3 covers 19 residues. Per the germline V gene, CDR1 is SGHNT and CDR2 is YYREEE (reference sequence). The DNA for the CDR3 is TGTGCCAGCAGCCCCCAATGGGCTAGCGGGGGCCCCGCCGGAGATACGCAGTATTTT. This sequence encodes CASSPQWASGGPAGDTQYF.

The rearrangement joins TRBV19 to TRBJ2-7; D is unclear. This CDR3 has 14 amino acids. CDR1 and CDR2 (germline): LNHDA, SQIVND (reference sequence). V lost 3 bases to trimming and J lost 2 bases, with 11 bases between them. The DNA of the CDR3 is TGTGCCAGTAGTATCTCCGGTCGGGCCTACGAGCAGTACTTC. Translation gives CASSISGRAYEQYF.

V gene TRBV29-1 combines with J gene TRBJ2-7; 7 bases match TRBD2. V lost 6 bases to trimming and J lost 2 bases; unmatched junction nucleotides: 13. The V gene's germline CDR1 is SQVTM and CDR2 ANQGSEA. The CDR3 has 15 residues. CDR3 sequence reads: CSVYYPRGEAYEQYF. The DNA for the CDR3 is TGCAGCGTGTACTACCCCCGGGGGGAAGCCTACGAGCAGTACTTC.

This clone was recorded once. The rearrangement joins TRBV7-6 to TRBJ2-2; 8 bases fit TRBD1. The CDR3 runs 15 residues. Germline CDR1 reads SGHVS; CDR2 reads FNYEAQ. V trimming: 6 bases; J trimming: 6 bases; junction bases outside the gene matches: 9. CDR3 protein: CASSYPDREAGELFF. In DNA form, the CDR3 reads TGTGCCAGCAGTTACCCGGACAGGGAGGCCGGGGAGCTGTTTTTT.

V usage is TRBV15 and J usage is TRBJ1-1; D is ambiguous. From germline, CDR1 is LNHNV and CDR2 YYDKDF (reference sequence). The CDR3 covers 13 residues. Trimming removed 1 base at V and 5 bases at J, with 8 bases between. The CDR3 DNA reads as TGTGCCACCAGCAGAGCTTTCGGGACTGAAGCTTTCTTT. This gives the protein CATSRAFGTEAFF.

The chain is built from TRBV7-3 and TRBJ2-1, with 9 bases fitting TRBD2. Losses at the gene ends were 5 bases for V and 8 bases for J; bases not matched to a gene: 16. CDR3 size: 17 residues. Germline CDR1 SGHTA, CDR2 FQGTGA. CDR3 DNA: TGTGCCAGCAGCCCCCCGCCTGCAAGCGGGGGGTTAGATGAGCAGTTCTTC. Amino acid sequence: CASSPPPASGGLDEQFF.